Presented here are 11 T cell receptor beta chains from one specimen sequenced in a study of blood T cell repertoires in COVID-19. The table came from immunoSEQ multiplex PCR; TCRdb's copy has only in-frame clones and leaves some out. The sample includes a few hundred thousand clones, roughly 88% of them seen just once. Sequenced: PBMCs or T cells enriched from blood (not recorded which). The receptors originated from a woman aged 25 to 39 who had recovered from COVID-19.

This clone has a handful of counts. The V gene is TRBV18, the J gene TRBJ1-5; D not resolved. V was shortened by 2 bases and J by 5 bases, with 13 bases between the two germline ends. Germline-derived CDR1 and CDR2 are KGHSH and LQKENI. The CDR3 runs 15 residues. DNA for the CDR3: TGTGCCAGCTCACCAGATTCCGGGAGGGATCAGCCCCAGCATTTT. Translated, it gives CASSPDSGRDQPQHF.

V gene TRBV28 combines with J gene TRBJ1-5; D gene ambiguous. The length of the CDR3 is 13 residues. V lost 3 bases to trimming and J lost 7 bases, with 10 bases between them. In germline, CDR1 is MDHEN, CDR2 SYDVKM. DNA for the CDR3: TGTGCCAGCAGTTTCCCTAGCGGGCAGCCCCAGCATTTT. As protein: CASSFPSGQPQHF.

The rearrangement uses TRBV19 and TRBJ2-5, with no clear D. Germline CDR1 and CDR2: LNHDA and SQIVND (reference sequence). The CDR3 runs to 12 residues. Trimming shortened V by 7 bases and J by 7 bases, and 13 bases separated the two germline ends. In DNA, the CDR3 is TGTGCCAGTAAAGTGCCAAAGAGGACCCAGTACTTC. It specifies CASKVPKRTQYF.

The CDR3 sequence: CASSPQGGLGRGSDTQYF. In DNA form, the CDR3 reads TGTGCCAGCTCACCGCAGGGAGGTCTAGGTCGGGGGTCAGATACGCAGTATTTT. The rearrangement uses TRBV18 and TRBJ2-3; D may be TRBD2 (6 bases). CDR1 is KGHSH and CDR2 is LQKENI in the germline V gene. CDR3 length: 18 residues. V dropped 3 bases and J dropped 4 bases, with 23 bases sitting between them.

This rearrangement joins TRBV3-1 (or the pseudogene TRBV3-2) to TRBJ1-4; 9 nucleotides agree with TRBD1. The CDR3 length is 15 residues. CDR1 is LGHDT and CDR2 is YNNKEL in the germline V gene (reference sequence). Trimming at V came to 3 bases and at J to 8 bases, leaving 7 bases not matched to a gene. The CDR3 nucleotides read TGTGCCAGCAGCCAGTTCGGGACAGGGAGAGAAAAACTGTTTTTT. The encoded protein is CASSQFGTGREKLFF.

This chain joins TRBV10-1 and TRBJ2-2; tentatively, D is TRBD1 (6 bases). Germline assignment: CDR1 WNHNN and CDR2 SYGVQD (reference sequence). The V end lost 6 bases, the J end lost 5 bases, and 10 bases lay between the germline ends. The CDR3 totals 13 residues. The CDR3 protein is CASSGTLTGELFF. CDR3 bases: TGCGCCAGCAGCGGGACATTGACCGGGGAGCTGTTTTTT.

The chain is built from TRBV28 and TRBJ2-3; D ambiguous. V dropped 3 bases and J dropped 3 bases, with 13 bases sitting between them. The CDR3 consists of 15 residues. Germline V gene sequence: CDR1 MDHEN, CDR2 SYDVKM. CDR3 in DNA: TGTGCCAGCAGTTTGAGTGCGGTCCAGACAGATACGCAGTATTTT. Amino acids: CASSLSAVQTDTQYF.

This clone was detected many times. The rearrangement joins TRBV6-5 to TRBJ2-3, with D possibly being TRBD1 (7 bases). The V and J ends lost 9 bases and 2 bases respectively, with 12 bases between them. This CDR3 comprises 13 residues. Germline-derived CDR1 and CDR2 are MNHEY and SVGAGI. The CDR3 spells CASIRGATDTQYF. CDR3 DNA sequence: TGTGCCAGTATCAGGGGGGCCACAGATACGCAGTATTTT.

This clone was seen a single time. The J gene is TRBJ2-7, the V gene TRBV30; the match to TRBD2 covers 10 bases. The V gene's germline CDR1 is GTSNPN and CDR2 SVGIG (reference sequence). The CDR3 has 14 residues. V was clipped by 4 bases and J by 4 bases; unmatched bases: 7. This CDR3 is CAWKSGRASYEQYF. The CDR3 region has the DNA TGTGCCTGGAAAAGCGGGAGGGCCTCGTACGAGCAGTACTTC.

On this clone itself: The same CDR3 also results from other DNA sequences found in this sample. This rearrangement joins TRBV4-1 to TRBJ2-3, with a possible D match to TRBD2 (6 bases). The CDR3 contains 19 residues. V was clipped by 0 bases and J by 3 bases, with 22 bases between them. CDR1 is MGHRA and CDR2 is YSYEKL in the germline V gene. The CDR3 spells CASSQDHGSGRGYTDTQYF. In DNA, the CDR3 is TGCGCCAGCAGCCAAGATCACGGTAGCGGAAGAGGGTATACAGATACGCAGTATTTT.

V and J are TRBV7-9 and TRBJ1-6; no clear D gene. The CDR3 length is 13 residues. Germline-derived CDR1 and CDR2 are SEHNR and FQNEAQ (reference sequence). V was trimmed by 11 bases and J by 4 bases, leaving 12 bases between them. The CDR3 DNA reads TGTGCCGCGGAAGACTCGTATAATTCACCCCTCCACTTT. It is translated as CAAEDSYNSPLHF.